Sequencing of this T cell receptor (beta chain) was carried out in a study of T cells in Graves' hyperthyroidism and ophthalmopathy (dated by TCRdb to the late 2010s). About the investigation overall: Peripheral blood samples were taken at initial diagnosis, before any treatment was given. To identify distinguishing TCR V-J signatures, a discovery cohort of 90 to 100 patients was used, comprising some 43 with Graves' ophthalmopathy and some 60 with stable Graves' hyperthyroidism. Prospective prediction of ophthalmopathy was tested in an independent validation cohort of some 20 hyperthyroidism patients and around 16 patients who later progressed to ophthalmopathy. The 100 discovery patients were divided at random into training and test sets in a 7:3 ratio. In addition, the study compared T-cell repertoires in thyroid tissue and in blood from six Graves' hyperthyroidism patients. Once sampling was done, hyperthyroidism patients were given methimazole at a starting dose of 30 mg daily, whereas ophthalmopathy patients were given high-dose intravenous methylprednisolone. The paper describes TCR Vbeta CDR3 sequencing of about 140 peripheral blood samples, made up of around 41 ophthalmopathy patients, around 73 hyperthyroidism patients and some 17 progressor patients.

Stable Graves' hyperthyroidism was defined as no progression to ophthalmopathy during 18 months of follow-up. Hyperthyroidism patients were newly diagnosed, with disease duration under 2 months, and aged 18 to 65 years. Patients with uncontrolled infections, other autoimmune diseases, pregnancy or lactation were excluded. Diagnoses relied on clinical symptoms, serum thyroxine and TRAb, thyroid ultrasound and orbital computed tomography. PBMCs were separated from roughly 10 ml of fresh peripheral blood using Ficoll-Paque density gradient centrifugation. Trizol reagent was used to extract total RNA, and RNA quality was then checked on an Agilent 2100 Bioanalyzer. Overall study results and their limits: In validation, the model predicted progression to ophthalmopathy a median of about 6.5 months before onset, with over 55% sensitivity and roughly 72% specificity. A model built on a 13 V-J signature distinguished ophthalmopathy from stable hyperthyroidism, reaching 85% to 90% sensitivity and about 81% specificity in cross-validation and 80%/75% in testing. Most expanded thyroid clonotypes (frequency above 0.001) were also detected in blood, a finding suggesting that blood repertoires may reflect thyroid immune responses. Sample size was not statistically predetermined, and blinding of investigators to group allocation was not performed.

This clonotype was recorded many times. Which antigen it targets is not known. Nothing much larger sits one base from this clone, and base qualities are not available. Amplification of TCR beta CDR3 regions was carried out from RNA transcripts. The first round of RT-PCR for the TCR CDR3 was performed with the HTBI primer set and the Qiagen OneStep RT-PCR kit. A second multiplex PCR round built the libraries, followed by size selection and purification. Paired-end sequencing of the libraries was performed with 100 bp reads on an Illumina HiSeq2000. In the original analysis: SOAPnuke was used to process the raw data, removing reads that contained adapters or uncalled bases, had a mean Phred below 15, or lacked an exact match to the constant primer or identifier. High-quality paired reads were merged using COPE v1.2.5, and each unique nucleotide sequence was defined as a clonotype. MiTCR v1.1 was used to align the clonotypes against IMGT TRBV, TRBD and TRBJ reference segments. Analysis was restricted to V-J combinations with a frequency above 0.0001, which covered about 99% of repertoires. The TCS score was defined as the ratio of F50 (clonal expansion) to E x V (chaos), calculated using BLOSUM62-based TCRdist between CDR3 peptides within each V-J. Welch's t-statistics and random forest reduced approximately 520 V-J features to about 12, which were used in a naive Bayes classifier (R e1071). In TCRdb, the public reads were trimmed at Q25 with fastp and aligned with MiXCR, with productive beta chains retained. Entries are consolidated by CDR3 protein sequence, retaining the most common genes and DNA. TCRdb's processing, not the authors', yielded these V and J calls. This sample holds about 200,000 distinct CDR3 sequences; about 15% were observed only once. The ten largest clones add up to 40% to 65% of the sample.

The germline V gene encodes CDR1 LGHDT and CDR2 YNNKEL (reference sequence). The CDR3 measures 15 amino acids from cysteine to phenylalanine. CDR3 DNA only is kept here, 45 bases in frame from base 1. V is cut by 1 base and J by 4 bases, and the space between the germline ends is 13 bases. Material: blood. The chain employs TRBV3-1 and TRBJ2-5; the D gene is possibly TRBD2, with 6 bases matching. The source is a woman aged 45 to 65 with Graves' hyperthyroidism. The DNA is TGTGCCAGCAGCCAAGGACCTACCGGGGGAGAGACCCAGTACTTC. This codes for CASSQGPTGGETQYF.